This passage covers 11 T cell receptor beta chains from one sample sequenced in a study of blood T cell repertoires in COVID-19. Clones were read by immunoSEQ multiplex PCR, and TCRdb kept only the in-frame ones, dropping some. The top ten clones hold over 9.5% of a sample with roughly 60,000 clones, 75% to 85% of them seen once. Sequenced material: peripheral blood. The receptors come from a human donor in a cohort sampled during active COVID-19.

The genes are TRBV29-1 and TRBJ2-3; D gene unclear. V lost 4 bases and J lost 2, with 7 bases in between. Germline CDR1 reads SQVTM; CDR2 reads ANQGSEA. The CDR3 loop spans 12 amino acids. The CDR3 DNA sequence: TGCAGCGTTGGGCATGACACAGATACGCAGTATTTT. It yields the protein CSVGHDTDTQYF.

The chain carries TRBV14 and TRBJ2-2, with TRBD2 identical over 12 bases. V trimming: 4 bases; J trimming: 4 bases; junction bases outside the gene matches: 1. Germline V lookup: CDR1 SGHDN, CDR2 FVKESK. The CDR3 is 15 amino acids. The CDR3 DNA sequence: TGTGCCAGCAGCCTGACTAGCGGGAGCACCGGGGAGCTGTTTTTT. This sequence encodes CASSLTSGSTGELFF.

CDR3 residues: CASSQDRTSGRFTGELFF. The CDR3, as DNA: TGCGCCAGCAGCCAAGATAGGACTAGCGGGAGGTTCACCGGGGAGCTGTTTTTT. This chain uses TRBV4-3 with TRBJ2-2, with 14 bases aligning to TRBD2. Trimming removed 0 bases from V and 4 bases from J; junction bases left unmatched: 4. In germline, CDR1 is LGHNA, CDR2 YSLEER. CDR3 length: 18 amino acids.

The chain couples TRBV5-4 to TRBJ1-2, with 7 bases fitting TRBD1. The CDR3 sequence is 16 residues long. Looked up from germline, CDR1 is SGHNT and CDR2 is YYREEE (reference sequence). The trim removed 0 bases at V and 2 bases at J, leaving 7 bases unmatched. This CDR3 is CASSLVGTDRNYGYTF. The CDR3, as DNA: TGTGCCAGCAGCTTGGTAGGGACAGACCGAAACTATGGCTACACCTTC.

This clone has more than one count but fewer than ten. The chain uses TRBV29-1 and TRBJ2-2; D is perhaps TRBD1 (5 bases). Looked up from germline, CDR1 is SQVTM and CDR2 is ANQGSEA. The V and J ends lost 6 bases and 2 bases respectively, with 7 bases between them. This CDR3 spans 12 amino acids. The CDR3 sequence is CSVQGNTGELFF. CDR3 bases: TGCAGCGTGCAGGGTAACACCGGGGAGCTGTTTTTT.

CDR3 in amino acids: CAVGTSGSGEQYF. CDR3 sequence (DNA): TGTGCCGTCGGGACTAGCGGGAGCGGCGAGCAGTACTTC. The J gene is TRBJ2-7, the V gene TRBV27, with 14 bases that match TRBD2. Germline trimming cut 11 bases from V and 6 bases from J; bases unmatched to any gene: 6. The CDR3 spans 13 residues. CDR1 and CDR2 (germline): MNHEY, SMNVEV (reference sequence).

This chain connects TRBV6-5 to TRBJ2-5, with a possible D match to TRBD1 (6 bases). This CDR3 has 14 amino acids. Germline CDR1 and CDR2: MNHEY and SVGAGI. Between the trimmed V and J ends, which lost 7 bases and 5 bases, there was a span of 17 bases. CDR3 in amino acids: CASTRRAGDETQYF. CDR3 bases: TGTGCCAGCACCCGCAGGGCAGGGGACGAGACCCAGTACTTC.

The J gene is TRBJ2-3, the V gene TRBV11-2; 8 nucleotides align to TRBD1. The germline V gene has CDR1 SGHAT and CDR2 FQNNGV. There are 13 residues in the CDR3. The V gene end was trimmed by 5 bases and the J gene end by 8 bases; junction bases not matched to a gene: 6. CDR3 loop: CASSPTGVGTQYF. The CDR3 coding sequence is TGTGCCAGCAGCCCGACAGGGGTCGGTACGCAGTATTTT.

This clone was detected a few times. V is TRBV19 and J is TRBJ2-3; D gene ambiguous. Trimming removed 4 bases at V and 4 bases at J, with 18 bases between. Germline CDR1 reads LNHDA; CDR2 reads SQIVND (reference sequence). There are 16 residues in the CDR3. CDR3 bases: TGTGCCAGTAGTAAGGCCCCATACGACGGGTCAGATACGCAGTATTTT. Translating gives CASSKAPYDGSDTQYF.

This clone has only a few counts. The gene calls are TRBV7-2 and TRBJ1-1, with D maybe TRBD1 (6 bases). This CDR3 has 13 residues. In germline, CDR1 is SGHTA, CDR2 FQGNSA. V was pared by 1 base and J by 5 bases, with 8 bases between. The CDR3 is CASSLDRETEAFF. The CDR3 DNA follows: TGTGCCAGCAGCTTAGACAGGGAGACTGAAGCTTTCTTT.

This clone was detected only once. CDR3 in amino acids: CASSIDGQGRYGYTF. The DNA of the CDR3 is TGTGCCAGTAGTATAGATGGACAGGGGCGGTATGGCTACACCTTC. V gene TRBV19 combines with J gene TRBJ1-2; TRBD1 matches at 9 bases. The germline gives CDR1 LNHDA, CDR2 SQIVND (reference sequence). The CDR3 is 15 amino acids. V lost 0 bases to trimming and J lost 5 bases; unmatched junction nucleotides: 4.